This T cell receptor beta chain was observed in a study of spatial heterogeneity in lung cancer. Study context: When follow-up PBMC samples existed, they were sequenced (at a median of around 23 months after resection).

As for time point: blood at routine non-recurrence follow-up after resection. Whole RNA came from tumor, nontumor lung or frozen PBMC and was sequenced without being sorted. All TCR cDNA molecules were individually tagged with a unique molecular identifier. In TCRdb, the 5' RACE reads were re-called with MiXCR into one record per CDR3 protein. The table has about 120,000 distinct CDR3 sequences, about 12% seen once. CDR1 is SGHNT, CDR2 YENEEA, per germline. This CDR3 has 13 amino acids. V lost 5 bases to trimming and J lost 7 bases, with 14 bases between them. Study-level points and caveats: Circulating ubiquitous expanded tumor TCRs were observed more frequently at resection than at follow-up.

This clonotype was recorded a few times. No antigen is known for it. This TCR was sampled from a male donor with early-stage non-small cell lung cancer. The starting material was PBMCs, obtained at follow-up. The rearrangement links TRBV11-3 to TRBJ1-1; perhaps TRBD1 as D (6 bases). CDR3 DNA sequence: TGTGCCAGCAGCCCACAGGGTAGGGGTGAAGCTTTCTTT. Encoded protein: CASSPQGRGEAFF.